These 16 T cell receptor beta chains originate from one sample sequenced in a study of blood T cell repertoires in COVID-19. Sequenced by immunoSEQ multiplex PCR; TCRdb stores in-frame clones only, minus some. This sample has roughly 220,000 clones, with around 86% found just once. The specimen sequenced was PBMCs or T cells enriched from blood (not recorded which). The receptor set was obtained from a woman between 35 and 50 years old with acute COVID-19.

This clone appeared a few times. The CDR3 spells CASSLQFRSTEAFF. The CDR3 bases are TGTGCCAGCAGTTTGCAGTTTCGCAGTACTGAAGCTTTCTTT. The rearrangement uses TRBV6-5 and TRBJ1-1; D not certain. V was clipped by 4 bases and J by 5 bases, with 14 bases between them. The length of the CDR3 is 14 residues. Germline V CDR1 and CDR2: MNHEY, SVGAGI.

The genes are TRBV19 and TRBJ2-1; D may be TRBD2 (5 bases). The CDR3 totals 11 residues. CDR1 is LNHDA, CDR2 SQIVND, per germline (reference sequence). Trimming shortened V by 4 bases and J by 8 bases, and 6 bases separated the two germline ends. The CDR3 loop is CASSRADEQFF. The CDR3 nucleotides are TGTGCCAGTAGTAGAGCGGATGAGCAGTTCTTC.

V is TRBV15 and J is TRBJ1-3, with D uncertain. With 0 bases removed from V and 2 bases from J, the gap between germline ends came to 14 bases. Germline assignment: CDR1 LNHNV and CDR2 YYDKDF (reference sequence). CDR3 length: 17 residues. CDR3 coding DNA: TGTGCCACCAGCAGAGATCGAACAGCTTCCCCTGGAAACACCATATATTTT. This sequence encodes CATSRDRTASPGNTIYF.

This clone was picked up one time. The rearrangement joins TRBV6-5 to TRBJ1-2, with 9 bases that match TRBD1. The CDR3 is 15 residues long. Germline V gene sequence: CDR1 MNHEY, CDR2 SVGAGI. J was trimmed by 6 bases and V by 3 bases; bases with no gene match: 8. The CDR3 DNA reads TGTGCCAGCAGTTATTCCGGGACAGGGAGGAATGGCTACACCTTC. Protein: CASSYSGTGRNGYTF.

In DNA, the CDR3 is TGTGCCAGCAGCGTAGATGGGACAGGGCTCTACGAGCAGTACTTC. Its protein is CASSVDGTGLYEQYF. This chain links TRBV9 with TRBJ2-7; 9 nucleotides line up with TRBD1. Germline V CDR1 and CDR2: SGDLS, YYNGEE. This CDR3 is built from 15 residues. The ends lost 0 bases at V and 3 bases at J; junction bases unmatched: 4.

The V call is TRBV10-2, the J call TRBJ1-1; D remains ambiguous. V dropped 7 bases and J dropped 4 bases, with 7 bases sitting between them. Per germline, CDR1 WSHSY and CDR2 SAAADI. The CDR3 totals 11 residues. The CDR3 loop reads CASKRGTEAFF. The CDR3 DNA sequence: TGCGCCAGCAAGCGGGGCACTGAAGCTTTCTTT.

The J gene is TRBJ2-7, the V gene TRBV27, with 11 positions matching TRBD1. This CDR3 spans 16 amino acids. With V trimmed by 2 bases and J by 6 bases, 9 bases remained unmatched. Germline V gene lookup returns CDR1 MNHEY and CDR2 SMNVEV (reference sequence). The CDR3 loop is CASSLKGTGGIGEQYF. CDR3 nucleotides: TGTGCCAGCAGTTTAAAAGGGACAGGGGGTATTGGCGAGCAGTACTTC.

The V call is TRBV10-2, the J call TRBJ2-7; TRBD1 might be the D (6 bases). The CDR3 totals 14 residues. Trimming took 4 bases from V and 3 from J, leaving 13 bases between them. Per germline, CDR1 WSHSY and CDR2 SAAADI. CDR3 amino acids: CASSGLQGYYEQYF. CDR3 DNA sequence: TGCGCCAGCAGTGGATTACAGGGTTACTACGAGCAGTACTTC.

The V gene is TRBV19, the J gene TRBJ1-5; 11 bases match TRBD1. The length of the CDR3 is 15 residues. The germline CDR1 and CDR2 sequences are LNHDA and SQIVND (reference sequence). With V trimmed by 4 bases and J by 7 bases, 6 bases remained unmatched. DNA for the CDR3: TGTGCCAGTAGTACAGGGACAGGGGGTTGGCAGCCCCAGCATTTT. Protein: CASSTGTGGWQPQHF.

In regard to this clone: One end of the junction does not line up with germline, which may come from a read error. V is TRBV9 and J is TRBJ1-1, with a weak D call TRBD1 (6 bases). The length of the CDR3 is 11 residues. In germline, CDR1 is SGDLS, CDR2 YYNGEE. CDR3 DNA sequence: TGTGCCAGCAGCGTAACCGACAGGAAGACATTT. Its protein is CASSVTDRKTF.

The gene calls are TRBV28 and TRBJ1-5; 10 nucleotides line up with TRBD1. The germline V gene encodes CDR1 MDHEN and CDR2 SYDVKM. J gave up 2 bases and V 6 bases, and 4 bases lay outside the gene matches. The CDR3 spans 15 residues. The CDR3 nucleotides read TGTGCCAGCAGCCCTGGGACAGGGGGCAATCAGCCCCAGCATTTT. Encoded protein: CASSPGTGGNQPQHF.

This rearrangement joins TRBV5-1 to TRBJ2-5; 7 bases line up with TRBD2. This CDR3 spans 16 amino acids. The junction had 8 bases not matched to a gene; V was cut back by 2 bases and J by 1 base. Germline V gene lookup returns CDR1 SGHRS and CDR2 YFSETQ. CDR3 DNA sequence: TGCGCCAGCAGCTTAGCGGGGATAAGGGGCCAAGAGACCCAGTACTTC. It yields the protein CASSLAGIRGQETQYF.

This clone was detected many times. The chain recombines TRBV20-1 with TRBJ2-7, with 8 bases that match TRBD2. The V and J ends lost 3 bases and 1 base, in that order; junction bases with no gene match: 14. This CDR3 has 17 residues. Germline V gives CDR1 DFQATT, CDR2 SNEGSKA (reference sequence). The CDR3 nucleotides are TGCAGTGCTAGTGGGTCAGCGGGAGTATCAAGGTCCTACGAGCAGTACTTC. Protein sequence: CSASGSAGVSRSYEQYF.

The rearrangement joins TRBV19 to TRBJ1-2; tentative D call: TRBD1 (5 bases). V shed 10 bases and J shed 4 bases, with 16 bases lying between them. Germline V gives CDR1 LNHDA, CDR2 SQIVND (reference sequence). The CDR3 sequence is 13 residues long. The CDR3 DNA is TGTGCCACCGAAGCCCCAGGGCTCTATGGCTACACCTTC. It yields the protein CATEAPGLYGYTF.

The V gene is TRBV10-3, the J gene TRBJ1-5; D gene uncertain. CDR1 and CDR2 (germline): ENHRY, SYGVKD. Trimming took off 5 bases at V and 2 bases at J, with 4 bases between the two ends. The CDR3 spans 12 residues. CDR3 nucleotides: TGTGCCATCAGTTCGGGCAATCAGCCCCAGCATTTT. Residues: CAISSGNQPQHF.

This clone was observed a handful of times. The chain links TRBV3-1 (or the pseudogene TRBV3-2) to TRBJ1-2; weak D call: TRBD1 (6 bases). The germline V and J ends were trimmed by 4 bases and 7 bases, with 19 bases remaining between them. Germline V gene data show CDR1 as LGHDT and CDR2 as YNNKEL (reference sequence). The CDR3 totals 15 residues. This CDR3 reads CASSRLAGDSGGYTF. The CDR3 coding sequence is TGTGCCAGCAGCCGTTTAGCAGGGGATTCGGGTGGCTACACCTTC.